This TCR beta chain was found in a study of cytomegalovirus exposure and HLA in healthy donors. To note about this clone: What it binds is unknown.

With 60 Vbeta and 13 Jbeta primers, the PCR was carried out. Per the authors' pipeline: As a later analysis found, there were around 86 million unique TCR beta chains, of which roughly 11 million were shared. Libraries were prepared by immunoSEQ multiplex PCR; TCRdb keeps only in-frame clonotypes and omits some of them. V and J calls and clone size are as listed in that table; D and trimming were resolved from the DNA. The table has 300,000 or so clones, roughly 81% seen once. Study-wide results and limits: Several of the most significant clusters appeared linked to common viral pathogens, based on a later analysis.

Sequencing used PBMCs. The TCR originated in a woman in her 40s in good health and CMV-seropositive.

In DNA form, the CDR3 reads TGTGCCGCGGGACAGCTCTCCTACGAGCAGTACTTC. It translates to CAAGQLSYEQYF. This chain links TRBV28 with TRBJ2-7; possibly TRBD1 for D (7 bases). The length of the CDR3 is 12 residues. Germline V CDR1 and CDR2: MDHEN, SYDVKM. Trimming took 11 bases from V and 0 from J, leaving 11 bases between them.